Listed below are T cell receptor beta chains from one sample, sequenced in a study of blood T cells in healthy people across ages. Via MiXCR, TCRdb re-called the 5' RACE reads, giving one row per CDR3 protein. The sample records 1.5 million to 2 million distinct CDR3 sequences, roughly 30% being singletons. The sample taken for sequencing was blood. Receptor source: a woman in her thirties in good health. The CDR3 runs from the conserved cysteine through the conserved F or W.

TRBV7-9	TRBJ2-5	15	CASSLGETVQETQYF
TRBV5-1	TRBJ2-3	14	CASSLGISTDTHYF
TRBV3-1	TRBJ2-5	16	CASRRAGARHDNEQYF
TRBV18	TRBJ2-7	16	CASALSGTGVWDEQYF
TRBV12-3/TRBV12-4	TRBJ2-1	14	CASSLGDRFHEQFF
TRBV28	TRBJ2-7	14	CASSYQGQSYERYF
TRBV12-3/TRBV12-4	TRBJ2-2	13	CASRDRSTGELFF
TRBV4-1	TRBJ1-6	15	CASRHTDRDYSPLHF
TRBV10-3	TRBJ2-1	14	CAISDGTRNNEQFF
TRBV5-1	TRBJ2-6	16	CASSSETGPGANVLTF
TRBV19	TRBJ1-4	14	CASRFGGSNEKLFF
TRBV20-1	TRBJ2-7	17	CSARGRRGGGPGSEQYF
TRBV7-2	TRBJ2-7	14	CASSLGSRPYEQYF
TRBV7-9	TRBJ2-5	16	CASSPAGIGARETQYF
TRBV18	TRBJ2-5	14	CASSLRRDQETQYF
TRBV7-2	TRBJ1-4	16	CASSLAGRSLNEKLFF
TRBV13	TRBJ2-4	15	CASSSRSLAKNIQYF
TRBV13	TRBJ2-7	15	CASSFPGADRDEQYF